This T cell receptor beta chain was captured by sequencing in a study of early T cells in non-severe SARS-CoV-2 infection. TCRdb re-analysed the 5' RACE reads in MiXCR, keeping a single row per CDR3 protein. In the table there are over 45,000 distinct CDR3 sequences, around 5.6% of which are singletons. The sequenced sample was whole blood. This sequence was found in an adult who was a healthcare worker with PCR-confirmed SARS-CoV-2 infection or an uninfected control (not recorded which).

This CDR3 reads CASSSYLGLIAKNIQYF. Here the CDR3 DNA reads TGTGCCAGCAGCTCTTACCTAGGGCTTATTGCCAAAAACATTCAGTACTTC. This rearrangement joins TRBV13 to TRBJ2-4; no definite D call. The CDR3 extends over 17 amino acids. Germline V gene data show CDR1 as PRHDT and CDR2 as FYEKMQ (reference sequence). V lost 4 bases, J lost 1 base, and 17 bases lay in between.